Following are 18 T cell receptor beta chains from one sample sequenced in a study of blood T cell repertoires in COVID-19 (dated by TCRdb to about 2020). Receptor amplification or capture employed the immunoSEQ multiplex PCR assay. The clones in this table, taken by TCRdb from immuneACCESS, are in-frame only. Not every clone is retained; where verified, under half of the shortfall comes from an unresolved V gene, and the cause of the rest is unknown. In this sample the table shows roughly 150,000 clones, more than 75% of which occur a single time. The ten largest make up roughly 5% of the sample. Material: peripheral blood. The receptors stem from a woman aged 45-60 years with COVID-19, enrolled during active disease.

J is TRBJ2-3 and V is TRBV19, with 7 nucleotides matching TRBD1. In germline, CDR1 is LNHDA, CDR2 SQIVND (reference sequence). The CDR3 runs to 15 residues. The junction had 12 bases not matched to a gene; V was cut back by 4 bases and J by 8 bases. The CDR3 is CASSTGQAALSTQYF. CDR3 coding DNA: TGTGCCAGTAGTACCGGACAGGCGGCCCTCTCTACGCAGTATTTT.

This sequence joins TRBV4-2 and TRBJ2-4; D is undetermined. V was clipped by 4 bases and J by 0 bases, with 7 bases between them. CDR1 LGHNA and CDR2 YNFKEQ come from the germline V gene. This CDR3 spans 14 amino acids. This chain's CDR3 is CASSPQVAKNIQYF. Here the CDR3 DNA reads TGTGCCAGCAGCCCCCAGGTAGCCAAAAACATTCAGTACTTC.

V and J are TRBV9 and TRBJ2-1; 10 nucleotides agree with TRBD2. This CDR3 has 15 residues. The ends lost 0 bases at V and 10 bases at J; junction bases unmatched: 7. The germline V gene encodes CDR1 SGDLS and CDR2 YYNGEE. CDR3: CASSVVGTSDDEQFF. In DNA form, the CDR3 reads TGTGCCAGCAGCGTAGTGGGGACTAGCGATGACGAGCAGTTCTTC.

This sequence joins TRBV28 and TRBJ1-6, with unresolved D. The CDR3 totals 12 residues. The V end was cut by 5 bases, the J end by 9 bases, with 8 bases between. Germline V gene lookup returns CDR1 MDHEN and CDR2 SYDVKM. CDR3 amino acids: CASSPLRSPLHF. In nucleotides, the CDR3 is TGTGCCAGCAGTCCTCTTCGTTCACCCCTCCACTTT.

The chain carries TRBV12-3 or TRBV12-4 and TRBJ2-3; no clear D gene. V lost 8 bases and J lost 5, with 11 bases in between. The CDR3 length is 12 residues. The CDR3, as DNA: TGTGCCAGCGGATACTACGGAGATACGCAGTATTTT. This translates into CASGYYGDTQYF.

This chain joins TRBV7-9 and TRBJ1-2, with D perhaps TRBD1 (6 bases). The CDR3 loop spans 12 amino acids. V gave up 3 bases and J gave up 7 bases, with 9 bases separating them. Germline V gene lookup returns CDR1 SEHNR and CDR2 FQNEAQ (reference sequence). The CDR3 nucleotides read TGTGCCAGCAGCTTCACAGGGACTGGCTACACCTTC. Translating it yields CASSFTGTGYTF.

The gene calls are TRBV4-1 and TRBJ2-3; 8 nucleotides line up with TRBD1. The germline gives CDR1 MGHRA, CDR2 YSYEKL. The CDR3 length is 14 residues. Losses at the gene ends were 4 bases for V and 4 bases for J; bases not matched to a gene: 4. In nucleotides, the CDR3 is TGCGCCAGCAGCCCGACAGGGGTGGCAGATACGCAGTATTTT. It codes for CASSPTGVADTQYF.

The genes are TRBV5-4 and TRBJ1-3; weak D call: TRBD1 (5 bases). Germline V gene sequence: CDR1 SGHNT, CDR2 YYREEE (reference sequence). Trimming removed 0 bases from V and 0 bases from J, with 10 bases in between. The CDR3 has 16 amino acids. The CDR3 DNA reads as TGTGCCAGCAGCTTGGATCAGGGTTACTCTGGAAACACCATATATTTT. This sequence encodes CASSLDQGYSGNTIYF.

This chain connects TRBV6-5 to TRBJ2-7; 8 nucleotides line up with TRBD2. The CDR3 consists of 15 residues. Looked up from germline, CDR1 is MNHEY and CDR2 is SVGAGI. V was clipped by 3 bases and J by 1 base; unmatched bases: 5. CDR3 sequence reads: CASSYGAGGSYEQYF. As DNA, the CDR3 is TGTGCCAGCAGTTATGGGGCGGGGGGATCCTACGAGCAGTACTTC.

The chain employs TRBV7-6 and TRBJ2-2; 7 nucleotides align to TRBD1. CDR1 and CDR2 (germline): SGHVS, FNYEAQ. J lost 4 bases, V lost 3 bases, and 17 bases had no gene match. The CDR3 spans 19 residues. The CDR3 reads CASSFRITGAISVTGELFF. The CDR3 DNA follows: TGTGCCAGCAGCTTCAGGATCACAGGGGCGATTAGTGTCACCGGGGAGCTGTTTTTT.

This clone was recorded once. CDR3 sequence (DNA): TGTGCCAGCAGCTGGCCGGGACAGGGGGCTGTCGGGGAGCTGTTTTTT. This codes for CASSWPGQGAVGELFF. This rearrangement joins TRBV11-2 to TRBJ2-2; 12 nucleotides match TRBD1. The CDR3 has 16 residues. The germline V gene encodes CDR1 SGHAT and CDR2 FQNNGV. The V and J ends lost 4 bases and 7 bases, in that order; junction bases with no gene match: 7. Full variable domain (rest looked up from reference TRBV11-2 and TRBJ2-2): EAGVAQSPRYKIIEKRQSVAFWCNPISGHATLYWYQQILGQGPKLLIQFQNNGVVDDSQLPKDRFSAERLKGVDSTLKIQPAKLEDSAVYLCASSWPGQGAVGELFFGEGSRLTVL.

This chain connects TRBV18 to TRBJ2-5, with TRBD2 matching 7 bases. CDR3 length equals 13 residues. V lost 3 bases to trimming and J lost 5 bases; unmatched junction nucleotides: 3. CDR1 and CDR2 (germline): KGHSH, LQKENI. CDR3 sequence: CASSPRGWETQYF. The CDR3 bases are TGTGCCAGCTCACCGCGGGGGTGGGAGACCCAGTACTTC.

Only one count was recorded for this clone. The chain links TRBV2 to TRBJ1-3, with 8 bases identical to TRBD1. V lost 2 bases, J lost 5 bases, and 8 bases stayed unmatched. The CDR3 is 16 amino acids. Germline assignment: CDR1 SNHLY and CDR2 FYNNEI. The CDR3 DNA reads TGTGCCAGCAGTGAACAACGCAGGGGGCTCCGAAACACCATATATTTT. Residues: CASSEQRRGLRNTIYF.

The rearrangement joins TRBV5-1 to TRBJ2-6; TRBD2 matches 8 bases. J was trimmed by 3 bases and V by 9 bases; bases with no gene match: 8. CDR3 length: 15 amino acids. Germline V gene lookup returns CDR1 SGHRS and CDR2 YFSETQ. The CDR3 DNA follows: TGCGCCACCGGCGGGGGGACTGGTGGGGCCAACGTCCTGACTTTC. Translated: CATGGGTGGANVLTF.

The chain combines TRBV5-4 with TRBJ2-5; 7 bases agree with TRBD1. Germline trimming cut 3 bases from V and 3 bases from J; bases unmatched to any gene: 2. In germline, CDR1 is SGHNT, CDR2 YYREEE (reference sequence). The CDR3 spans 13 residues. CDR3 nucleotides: TGTGCCAGCAGCTGGGGACAGAAAGAGACCCAGTACTTC. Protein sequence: CASSWGQKETQYF.

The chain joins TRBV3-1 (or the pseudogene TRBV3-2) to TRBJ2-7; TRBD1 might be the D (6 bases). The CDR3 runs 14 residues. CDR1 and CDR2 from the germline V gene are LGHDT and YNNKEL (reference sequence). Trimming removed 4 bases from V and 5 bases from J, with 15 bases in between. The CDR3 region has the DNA TGTGCCAGCAGCCCCACGGTACAGGGCAACGAGCAGTACTTC. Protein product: CASSPTVQGNEQYF.

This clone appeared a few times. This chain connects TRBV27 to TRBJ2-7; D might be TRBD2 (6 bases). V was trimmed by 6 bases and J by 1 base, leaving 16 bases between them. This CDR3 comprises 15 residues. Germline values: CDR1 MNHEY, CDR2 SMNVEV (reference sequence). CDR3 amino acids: CASSLAWQASYEQYF. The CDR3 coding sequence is TGTGCCAGCAGCCTAGCGTGGCAGGCTTCCTACGAGCAGTACTTC.

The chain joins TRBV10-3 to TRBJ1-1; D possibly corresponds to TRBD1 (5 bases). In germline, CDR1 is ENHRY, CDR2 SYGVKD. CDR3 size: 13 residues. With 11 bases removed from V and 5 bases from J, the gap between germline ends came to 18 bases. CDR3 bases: TGTGCCGTAACATCGCAGGGTTTAACTGAAGCTTTCTTT. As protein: CAVTSQGLTEAFF.